This TCR beta chain stems from a study of cytomegalovirus exposure and HLA in healthy donors (dated by TCRdb to the late 2010s). Study-wide context: An earlier analysis of roughly 630 of the donors reported 250 to 300 Gb of sequence data and 117 million unique TCR beta sequences from about 179 million T cells. Of the roughly 400 genotyped donors, 81% fell in the genetic ancestry cluster associated with self-reported Caucasian donors. The study aimed to test whether cataloging public T cell receptors could reveal signatures of past pathogen exposure. Using immunosequencing, the study profiled T cell repertoires from 666 subjects and related those repertoires to cytomegalovirus serostatus. A later analysis re-examined previously published TCR beta repertoires from several hundred donors and added high-resolution HLA genotyping to investigate patterns of TCR occurrence. An early release that covered about 600 HLA-typed donors contained 250 to 350 gigabases of sequencing data and tens of millions of unique TCR sequences. Four or five DR-DQ haplotypes were handled as single units for association and clustering because linkage in the cohort was strong. An earlier analysis of roughly 600 of the donors used high-throughput TCR beta sequencing to judge whether each TCR beta V gene segment behaved as functional or pseudogenic. A later genetic analysis used genome-wide SNP genotypes for 398 of the 666 donors, treating that subset as a discovery cohort. Every repertoire in the discovery cohort had been generated on one and the same sequencing platform. To predict cytomegalovirus infection status, the study brought together high-throughput TCR immunosequencing, statistical association of individual TCRs with disease status, and machine learning. Donor age, sex, ethnicity and CMV serostatus were collected together with the repertoire data. The number of typed donors differed by locus: about 629-630 for A, B, C, DRB1 and DQB1; approximately 520 for DQA1; over 600 for DPA1; and about 450 for DPB1. A separate validation cohort of 100 to 150 different subjects was used in addition to the roughly 700-subject first cohort. HLA typing included class I and class II loci at four-digit resolution. On average, around 240,000 unique TCR beta nucleotide sequences were sequenced per donor among roughly 430 genotyped donors of the cohort, with around 19% of those sequences being non-productive. Rather than drawing on any new phenotypic data, the later analysis identified candidate immune exposures from TCR beta sequences and the way those sequences occurred across donors.

In total, approximately 610 healthy bone marrow donors made up the cohort. All cohort members were sampled while nominally healthy, although unrecorded immune exposures were likely present. The donor was CMV seropositive and belonged to the group of about 290 seropositive cohort members. Each donor provided a peripheral blood sample, and peripheral blood mononuclear cells were used for TCR beta sequencing. Genomic DNA was extracted from the blood cell samples with the Qiagen DNeasy Blood Extraction Kit. Here is what the overall study found, with its caveats: Compared with the roughly 720-donor mean, donors in an Asian-associated ancestry cluster had fewer N-insertions in productive TCRs, according to a later genetic analysis. In this cohort, only TCR beta chains were sequenced, and detectable features were limited by the absence of alpha or paired-chain data. V-gene and J-gene trimming of TCR beta chains was associated with a missense DCLRE1C variant in a later genetic analysis, and the association was replicated in an independent cohort. The classifier was reported to diagnose cytomegalovirus status with high specificity and sensitivity in both the original and validation cohorts. Linkage disequilibrium might explain the correlated functional status among segregating V segments, but an unknown experimental factor could not be ruled out. According to a later analysis, parvovirus B19, influenza, CMV and Epstein-Barr virus appeared linked to several top co-occurrence clusters. Sequencing depth was assumed to be roughly uniform across donors in the presence/absence analyses, though that assumption may not hold. According to a later analysis, most CMV-associated TCR beta chains appeared to be HLA-restricted, and the HLA associations seemed to be driven largely by CMV exposure. Because counts were too low, seventeen rarely observed V segments, including chromosome 9 orphons, were excluded from the earlier analysis of a few hundred of the donors. A later analysis associated around 16,000 TCR beta sequences with specific HLA alleles at a false discovery rate of 0.05. A cluster of highly shared sequence variants was judged likely to represent a technical artifact of the sequencing pipeline. Most TCR sequences were observed very rarely across donors, whereas some public TCRs were present in many individuals. According to the authors, the approach could potentially be generalized to other disease states and immunological phenotypes. In an earlier analysis of 587 of the donors, most TCR beta V segments appeared in productive rearrangements about 90% or about 30% of the time, broadly matching IMGT annotations. Compared with equally common non-associated chains, HLA-associated TCR beta chains in a later analysis were more clonally expanded and had lower generation probabilities. When HLA alleles, especially DR and DQ, strongly co-occurred, attributing TCR associations to individual alleles was difficult. The study gave a list of over 150 TCR beta chains associated with cytomegalovirus. A further reported finding was that TCR beta sequences accurately predicted the HLA-A and HLA-B alleles for most subjects in the first cohort. Because HLA typing was unavailable for some donors at each locus, only the typed subset was used in association tests. In vitro tests confirmed that three of the cytomegalovirus-associated TCR beta chains recognize cytomegalovirus antigens. The only immune exposure information available for the cohort was CMV serostatus. A later analysis found that TCR association rates varied across HLA loci, with DRB1 alleles showing the most associated TCRs and HLA-C alleles the fewest. Because the 87-base-pair reads could not distinguish some IMGT-functional V segments, including TRBV6-2 and TRBV6-3, those segments were excluded.

Notes on this clone: Its antigen remains undetermined. Qualities for individual bases were not recorded, and no much larger clone is one base off.

Trimmed from V: 1 base; trimmed from J: 4 bases; junction bases lacking a gene match: 9. From the germline V gene, CDR1 is ENHRY and CDR2 is SYGVKD. Taken from cysteine to phenylalanine, the CDR3 has 16 residues. The DNA shown is the 48-base CDR3, in frame from base 1. Library preparation used the immunoSEQ multiplex PCR assay. A mixture of 60 forward primers for TCR Vbeta segments and 13 reverse primers for TCR Jbeta segments was used in the multiplex PCR. A multiplex PCR assay on genomic DNA amplified the CDR3 region of rearranged TCR beta genes. On the Illumina HiSeq System, the amplified TCR beta libraries were sequenced as 87-base-pair reads. The original pipeline was this. A later analysis counted approximately 74 million unique TCR beta chains across the 550 to 700 repertoires, and roughly 11 million of these chains were shared by at least two donors. Raw reads were error-corrected and collapsed into unique sequences with a nearest-neighbor algorithm that merged closely related sequences to remove PCR and sequencing errors. CDR3 sequences were aligned to IMGT reference sequences to assign V, D and J gene segments. Each retained sequence needed at least a six-nucleotide match to both a V gene segment and a J gene segment. Rearrangements were called productive when the CDR3 lacked stop codons and stayed in frame with V and J; all others were non-productive. Following IMGT convention, CDR3 was defined as the stretch from the second conserved V-encoded cysteine up to the conserved J-encoded phenylalanine. The earlier analysis of fewer than 700 of the donors excluded sequences that lacked an unambiguous match to a single V gene segment. An earlier analysis of roughly 590 of the donors called V segments functional above 56.7% productive rearrangements and segregating when the between-donor standard deviation exceeded 5%. A statistical classification framework was built for diagnosing cytomegalovirus status from the catalog of TCR beta chain sequences. A later analysis assigned V and J genes by comparing TCR nucleotide sequences with IMGT/GENE-DB human TR gene sequences. The TCRdist pipeline was used in a later analysis to assign CDR3 sequences and most-parsimonious VDJ recombination scenarios. A later analysis defined each TCR beta chain by its CDR3 amino acid sequence plus V-gene family, and excluded reads lacking a unique V-gene family. As a way to deal with suspected cross-contamination and a sequencing artifact, a later analysis dropped roughly 620 nucleotide sequences that were highly shared and had low generation probability. For each public chain, a later analysis derived a clonal expansion index from normalized ranks of inferred template counts within each repertoire. In a later analysis, generation probabilities were computed with a VDJ recombination model fitted to out-of-frame rearrangements, and the resulting probabilities were checked against IGoR. Hypergeometric tests were used in a later analysis to score TCR-TCR, TCR-HLA and TCR-CMV co-occurrence, with a repertoire-size bias correction applied to the TCR pairs. In a later analysis, false discovery rates were estimated by permuting HLA or CMV assignments 20 times. In a later analysis, co-occurring TCRs were grouped using DBSCAN, and TCRdist sequence similarity was added for clustering within HLA-allele-positive subsets. Co-occurrence clustering excluded repertoires with fewer than 30,000 or more than 120,000 public chains, plus five with anomalous nucleotide sharing. TCRdb's version of the immuneACCESS table is confined to in-frame rearrangements and falls short of the full clone set. An unresolved V gene accounts for under half of the shortfall where checked; the remainder is of unknown origin. V, J and clone size reflect that table, while D and trimming were determined from the DNA. Here the sample has roughly 70,000 clones; over 75% occur a single time. Clones ranked in the top ten supply roughly an eighth of the sample.

The chain links TRBV10-3 with TRBJ1-2; TRBD1 matches 7 bases in the middle. This clonotype was obtained from a woman in her 30s in good health and CMV-seropositive. Material for sequencing was PBMCs. The base sequence is TGTGCCATCAGTGAGTGGAAAGACAGGGCGGGCTATGGCTACACCTTC. Translated, it gives CAISEWKDRAGYGYTF.